This paragraph reports one TCR beta chain. What it binds is unknown. Other DNA sequences of this sample code for an identical CDR3. Produced via immunoSEQ multiplex PCR; TCRdb's table is partial and in-frame only. This table has around 690,000 clones, roughly 87% appearing once. The data stem from a study of shared clonotypes between healthy human individuals. Study overall: Three CD4 naive, three CD4 memory, two CD8 naive and one CD8 memory plate were used per donor. Findings of the study overall: Between a handful of donors, naive CD4 clonotypes were shared at a level of about 5%. Investigators expected sequencing depth to affect clonotype sharing among donors. The generation probabilities recorded for non-shared clonotypes fell below those of clonotypes shared by all four donors.

CDR1 and CDR2 from the germline V gene are MNHEY and SMNVEV (reference sequence). With V trimmed by 3 bases and J by 5 bases, 4 bases remained unmatched. CDR3 length equals 14 residues. The clonotype was recovered from a man between 18 and 35 years old in good health. Some clones in this sample may be carry-over from other donors' samples. The sample consisted of memory CD8+ T cells from PBMCs. Subset described: CD45RO+ cells pooled with CCR7-negative TemRA cells. The chain has TRBV27 and TRBJ1-1; TRBD1 matches at 9 bases. CDR3 DNA: TGTGCCAGCAGTTTGGACAGGGGTAATACTGAAGCTTTCTTT. It specifies CASSLDRGNTEAFF.